A selection of T cell receptor beta chains follows, all from one sample in a study of T cells in Graves' hyperthyroidism and ophthalmopathy. TCRdb itself ran the multiplex PCR reads through MiXCR, one entry per CDR3 protein. The table records about 510,000 distinct CDR3 sequences, over 45% of them present only once. Sequenced sample: peripheral blood or thyroid tissue (not recorded which). These receptors all come from an adult woman with Graves' disease, either hyperthyroidism or ophthalmopathy (not recorded which). CDR3s include the opening cysteine and the closing phenylalanine or tryptophan. D genes are given only for firm matches. The size entry is marked missing in some rows and otherwise reads once, few, many or a size class.

TGTGCCAGTAAGTTCCCAGGGAACGCTAATGAAAAACTGTTTTTT,CASKFPGNANEKLFF,-,TRBJ1-4,few,TRBV10-3
TGCGCCAGCAGCCAAGAAGAAGAGGGGGCCCAGTACTTC,CASSQEEEGAQYF,-,TRBJ2-5,-,TRBV5-5
TGCAGTGTCGGGACAGGTCAACCGAACACCGGGGAGCTGTCTTGG,CSVGTGQPNTGELSW,TRBD1,TRBJ2-2,-,TRBV20-1
TGTGCCAGCAGTGAAGTGGAGGTGACCCAGTACTTC,CASSEVEVTQYF,-,TRBJ2-5,-,TRBV6-1
TGTGCCGGCAGTGATCCTGTAACTAATGAAAAACTGTTTTTT,CAGSDPVTNEKLFF,-,TRBJ1-4,-,TRBV2
TGCAGCGTAAGGCAGGGGAGCGGTGAAAAACTGTTTTTT,CSVRQGSGEKLFF,-,TRBJ1-4,-,TRBV29-1
TGTGCCAGCAGTGCTGTACAGGGGACCAGTGGCTACACCTTC,CASSAVQGTSGYTF,TRBD1,TRBJ1-2,few,TRBV6-5
TGTGCCAGCACTCCCAAAAGAGGGAACACTGAAGCTTTCTTT,CASTPKRGNTEAFF,-,TRBJ1-1,many,TRBV6-1
TGCAGCGTTGAAGGGGGCGCCGTATACGAGCAGTACTTC,CSVEGGAVYEQYF,-,TRBJ2-7,-,TRBV29-1
TGTGCCAGCAGCCTGACTAGCGGGACAGGGGGCGAGGGCTACACCTTC,CASSLTSGTGGEGYTF,TRBD1,TRBJ1-2,once,TRBV7-9
TGTGCCAGTAGTATAACTAGCGACTGGGAGCTGTTTTTT,CASSITSDWELFF,TRBD2,TRBJ2-2,-,TRBV19
TGTGCCAGCAGCCAAGATTGCACAGGGTTTAACTATGGCTACACCTTC,CASSQDCTGFNYGYTF,-,TRBJ1-2,-,TRBV5-5
TGTGCCAGCAGTCTCAGAAGTTGGTCCTACGAGCAGTACTTC,CASSLRSWSYEQYF,-,TRBJ2-7,-,TRBV12-3/TRBV12-4
TGTGCCAGCAGCCCCCAGCAGGGACTGTTTTTT,CASSPQQGLFF,-,TRBJ1-4,-,TRBV11-2
TGTGCCAGCAGCCCAGGACCGGGACTTGACTACACCTTC,CASSPGPGLDYTF,-,TRBJ1-2,-,TRBV7-3
TGCAGTGCTAGAGATTCCGGGGGAAGGAAGCAGTACTTC,CSARDSGGRKQYF,-,TRBJ2-7,-,TRBV20-1
TGTGCCAGCAGCCGCGGATTAGCGATACAAGAGACCCAGTACTTC,CASSRGLAIQETQYF,-,TRBJ2-5,-,TRBV7-2
TGCAGCGTTGAGGGCACCCGGAACACTGAAGCTTTCTTT,CSVEGTRNTEAFF,-,TRBJ1-1,-,TRBV29-1
TGTGCCATCAGTGCTCGCTCGACTAGCGCAAGGGAAGAGACCCAGTACTTC,CAISARSTSAREETQYF,TRBD2,TRBJ2-5,once,TRBV10-3
TGTGCCACCAGCCCCGTGGGGGACAGGGACACCGGGGAGCTGTTTTTT,CATSPVGDRDTGELFF,TRBD1,TRBJ2-2,-,TRBV15
TGCAGCGTAGGGGTCGGGAACGACGAGCAGTACTTC,CSVGVGNDEQYF,-,TRBJ2-7,few,TRBV29-1
TGTGCCAGCAGCTTGGAGCGGGGAGCGAGAAACACCATATATTTT,CASSLERGARNTIYF,-,TRBJ1-3,many,TRBV5-6
TGTGCCAGCAGGACAGGGCCCCGCTCTGGAAACACCATATATTTT,CASRTGPRSGNTIYF,TRBD1,TRBJ1-3,-,TRBV7-2
TGTGCCACCAGCAGAGATCTTGCGACATGGGTCCAGCCCCAGCATTTT,CATSRDLATWVQPQHF,-,TRBJ1-5,-,TRBV15
TGTGCCAGCAGCCAAGATCCCCCCGGAGCCTACGAGCAGTACTTC,CASSQDPPGAYEQYF,-,TRBJ2-7,-,TRBV4-2
TGTGCCAGCAGCGTAGTCAGCACAGGGGAAGCTTTCTTT,CASSVVSTGEAFF,-,TRBJ1-1,few,TRBV9
TGTGCCAGCAGCTTGGTACTAGCGGGGGGGAAAGAGACCCAGTACTTC,CASSLVLAGGKETQYF,TRBD2,TRBJ2-5,-,TRBV5-4
TGTGCCATCGGCATGTGGACCCCGGGTGGGACAGGGAAAGCCGAGCAGTACTTC,CAIGMWTPGGTGKAEQYF,TRBD1,TRBJ2-7,many,TRBV10-3
TGTGCCAGCAGCAACCGGGACAGGGGGCTTTATACTGAAGCTTTCTTT,CASSNRDRGLYTEAFF,TRBD1,TRBJ1-1,many,TRBV6-1
TGTGCCAGCAGCGACCGGCTTGTTAATGAAAAACTGTTTTTT,CASSDRLVNEKLFF,-,TRBJ1-4,many,TRBV7-8
TGCAGCGTTGAAGGCTCAGCGTTGGAAACCGGGGAGCTGTTTTTT,CSVEGSALETGELFF,-,TRBJ2-2,many,TRBV29-1
TGTGCCAGCAGTAAGACAGGGGCGAACACTGAAGCTTTCTTT,CASSKTGANTEAFF,TRBD1,TRBJ1-1,-,TRBV27
TGTGCCAGCAGCCAGGGGACTAGCGGAGAATACAAGCAGTACTTC,CASSQGTSGEYKQYF,TRBD2,TRBJ2-7,-,TRBV7-9
TGCGCCAGCAGTGATTTAGGGACAGGGATCATGAACACTGAAGCTTTCTTT,CASSDLGTGIMNTEAFF,TRBD1,TRBJ1-1,-,TRBV10-2
TGTGCCAGCAGCCAGGGCCTGAACACCGGGGAGCTGTTTTTT,CASSQGLNTGELFF,-,TRBJ2-2,many,TRBV6-5
TGTGCCAGCAGCTTAGGCCGGTTCACGGGCAGTAGCTACGAGCAGTACTTC,CASSLGRFTGSSYEQYF,-,TRBJ2-7,-,TRBV13
TGTGCCAGCAGCTTAGCCCTGATCGGAGCTTTCTTT,CASSLALIGAFF,-,TRBJ1-1,-,TRBV7-9
TGTGCCAGCAGACCTTATTCTAATGAGCAGTTCTTC,CASRPYSNEQFF,-,TRBJ2-1,-,TRBV2
TGTGCCAGCAGCCAAGACAGGGCCACAGATACGCAGTATTTT,CASSQDRATDTQYF,-,TRBJ2-3,many,TRBV14
TGTGCCAGCAGCTCCATCCTAAGCGGGACCTACGAGCAGTACTTC,CASSSILSGTYEQYF,TRBD2,TRBJ2-7,-,TRBV7-2
TGTGCCAGCAGCCACCCTTCGGGGGGAGCTTTCTTT,CASSHPSGGAFF,-,TRBJ1-1,-,TRBV14
TGTGCCAGCAGTGTGGACGAAAAACTGTTTTTT,CASSVDEKLFF,-,TRBJ1-4,-,TRBV25-1